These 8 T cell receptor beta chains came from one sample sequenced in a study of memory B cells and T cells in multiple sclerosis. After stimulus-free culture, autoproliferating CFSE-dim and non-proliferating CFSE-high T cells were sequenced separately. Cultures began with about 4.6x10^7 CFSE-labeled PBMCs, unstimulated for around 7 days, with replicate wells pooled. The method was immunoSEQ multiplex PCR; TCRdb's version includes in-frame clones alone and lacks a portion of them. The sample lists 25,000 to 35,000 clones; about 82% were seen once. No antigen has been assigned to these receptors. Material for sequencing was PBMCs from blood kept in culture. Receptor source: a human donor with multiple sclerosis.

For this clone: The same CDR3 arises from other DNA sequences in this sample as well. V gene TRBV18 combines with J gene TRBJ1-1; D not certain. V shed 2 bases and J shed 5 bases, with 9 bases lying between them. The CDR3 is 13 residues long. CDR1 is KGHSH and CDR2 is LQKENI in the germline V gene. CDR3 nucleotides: TGTGCCAGCTCACCAACGGGGAATACTGAAGCTTTCTTT. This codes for CASSPTGNTEAFF.

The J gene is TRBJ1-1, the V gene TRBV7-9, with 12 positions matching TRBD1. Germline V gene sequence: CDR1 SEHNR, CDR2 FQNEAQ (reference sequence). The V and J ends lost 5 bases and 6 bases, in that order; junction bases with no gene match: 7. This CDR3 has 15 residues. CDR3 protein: CASSGDRGHRAEAFF. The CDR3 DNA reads TGTGCCAGCAGCGGGGACAGGGGGCATAGGGCTGAAGCTTTCTTT.

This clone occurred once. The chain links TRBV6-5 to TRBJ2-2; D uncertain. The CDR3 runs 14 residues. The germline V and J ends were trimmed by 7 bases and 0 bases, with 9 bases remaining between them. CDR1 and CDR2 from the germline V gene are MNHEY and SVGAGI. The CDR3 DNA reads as TGTGCCAGCACCAGGATTTCGAACACCGGGGAGCTGTTTTTT. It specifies CASTRISNTGELFF.

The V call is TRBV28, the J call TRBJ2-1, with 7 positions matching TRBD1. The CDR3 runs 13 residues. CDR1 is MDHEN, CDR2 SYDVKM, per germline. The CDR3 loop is CAARDSSYNEQFF. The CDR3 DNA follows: TGTGCTGCCCGGGACAGCTCCTACAATGAGCAGTTCTTC.

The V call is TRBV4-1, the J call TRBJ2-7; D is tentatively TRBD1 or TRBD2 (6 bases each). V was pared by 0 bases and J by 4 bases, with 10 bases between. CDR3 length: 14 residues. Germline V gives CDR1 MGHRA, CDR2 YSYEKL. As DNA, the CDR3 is TGCGCCAGCAGCCAAGAACGAGGGGGGTACGAGCAGTACTTC. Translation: CASSQERGGYEQYF.

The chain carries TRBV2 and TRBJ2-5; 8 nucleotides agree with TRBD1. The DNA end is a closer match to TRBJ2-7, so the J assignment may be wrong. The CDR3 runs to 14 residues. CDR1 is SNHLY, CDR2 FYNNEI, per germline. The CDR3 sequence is CASSERTGTYEQYF. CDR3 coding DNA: TGTGCCAGCAGTGAACGGACAGGGACCTACGAGCAGTACTTC.

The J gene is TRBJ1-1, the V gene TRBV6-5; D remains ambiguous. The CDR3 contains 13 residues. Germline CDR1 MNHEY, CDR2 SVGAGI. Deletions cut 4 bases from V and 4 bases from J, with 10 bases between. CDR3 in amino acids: CASSLPGGTEAFF. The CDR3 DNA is TGTGCCAGCAGTTTACCGGGAGGCACTGAAGCTTTCTTT.

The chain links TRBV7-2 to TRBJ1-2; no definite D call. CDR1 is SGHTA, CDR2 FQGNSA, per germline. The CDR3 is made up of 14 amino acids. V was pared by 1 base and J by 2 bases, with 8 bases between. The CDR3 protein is CASSLVTENYGYTF. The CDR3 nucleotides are TGTGCCAGCAGCTTAGTAACCGAGAACTATGGCTACACCTTC. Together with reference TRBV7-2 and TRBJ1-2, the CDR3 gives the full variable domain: GAGVSQSPSNKVTEKGKDVELRCDPISGHTALYWYRQSLGQGLEFLIYFQGNSAPDKSGLPSDRFSAERTGGSVSTLTIQRTQQEDSAVYLCASSLVTENYGYTFGSGTRLTVV.